This is a list of T cell receptor beta chains from one sample in a study of shared clonotypes between healthy human individuals. Profiled with immunoSEQ multiplex PCR; TCRdb holds only in-frame clones, not every one. The repertoire has around 2.3 million clones, almost 96% of them found once; the top ten carry roughly 0.13%. Sequenced: naive CD4+ T cells sorted from blood. The receptors shown here come from a young man in good health. The CDR3 runs from the conserved cysteine through the conserved F or W.

v_call cdr3_aa
TRBV5-1 CASSLEGYSNQPQHF
TRBV18 CASSPGLAGLDTQYF
TRBV6-5 CASSYSRNTEAFF
TRBV7-8 CASSLPGTRGQFF
TRBV7-2 CASSLMQLTGELFF
TRBV7-9 CASSFLSSTDTQYF
TRBV15 CATSRDAGVGNEQYF
TRBV18 CASSKMQVGGDTQYF
TRBV7-6 CASSMGPSYEQYF
TRBV6-5 CASARTAHSETQYF
TRBV29-1 CSATGAKNIQYF
TRBV10-3 CAISAGAGAKNIQYF
TRBV10-3 CAISESVGLNYEQYF
TRBV27 CASRVSGPAYEQYF
TRBV7-2 CASSSGGTNEKLFF
TRBV25-1 CASSEGAGANGYTF
TRBV7-9 CASSTLAGGPHNEQFF
TRBV10-3 CAISLGQGDGELFF
TRBV5-6 CASSRDRYEQYF
TRBV15 CATSRVGGDTYEQYF
TRBV6-6 CASSYQQGVHQPQHF
TRBV18 CASSPLGETQYF
TRBV6-1 CASTATGGNYGYTF
TRBV19 CASSRQIANTGELFF
TRBV19 CASSRGNTDTQYF
TRBV5-4 CASSWNGQGAQPQHF
TRBV7-9 CASSFLAQGGYTF
TRBV2 CASSDVGLGNQPQHF
TRBV28 CASSRRDMTYEQYF
TRBV2 CASRQGMNSYEQYF
TRBV5-1 CASSFEAGAPDTQYF
TRBV5-6 CASSLMSYEQYF
TRBV2 CASSVGAETQYF
TRBV28 CASSWRDRLFF
TRBV18 CASSPPGLAVLEETQYF
TRBV5-5 CASSLAPNQPQHF
TRBV5-1 CASSLVGNQPQHF
TRBV6-6 CASWSFTDTQYF
TRBV5-4 CASSLARTGKVTDTQYF
TRBV5-4 CASTTGGWSSYNEQFF
TRBV6-1 CASSEGIRGITAGRETQYF
TRBV19 CASSATRDHSYEQYF
TRBV5-5 CASSPGRGQPQHF
TRBV2 CASSASGRGYNEQFF
TRBV11-2 CASSLGGGVTEAFF
TRBV10-3 CAISDRVQETQYF
TRBV7-9 CASSLAGLHNEQFF
TRBV19 CASSFGLGGRETQYF
TRBV6-6 CASSSPGQGNYGYTF
TRBV19 CASSIVGQNYEQYF
TRBV7-3 CASSLSRLGYTF
TRBV6-1 CASSARTGQTRGQYF
TRBV4-3 CASSQNPLRGLAGGYTDTQYF
TRBV6-5 CASSYWDRQGLNGYTF
TRBV19 CASSMNYMIDSPLHF
TRBV25-1 CASSWDRGTGELFF
TRBV6-5 CASSYSGTGGYEQYF
TRBV7-9 CASSLVQRGYTF
TRBV11-2 CASSFAGGENIYEQYF
TRBV7-2 CASSFSGTGNYGYTF